This TCR beta chain comes out of a study of cytomegalovirus exposure and HLA in healthy donors. Study information: The roughly 120 million unique TCR beta sequences, from about 179 million T cells, were found by an earlier analysis. Overall study results and limits: A later analysis found common viral pathogens apparently linked to several of the most significant clusters.

With regard to this clone: Its antigen remains unknown.

Both 60 Vbeta primers and 13 Jbeta primers went into the PCR. Assay: immunoSEQ multiplex PCR; the TCRdb copy retains only in-frame clones and omits some. The table shows fewer than 200,000 clones, with roughly 90% occurring only once. This clonotype originated in a girl under three years old in good health and CMV-seronegative. Sequencing used PBMCs.

CDR3 amino acids: CATSRDFWRQGAYEQYF. For the CDR3, the DNA is TGTGCCACCAGCAGAGATTTTTGGCGACAGGGGGCTTACGAGCAGTACTTC. The V gene is TRBV15, the J gene TRBJ2-7; the match to TRBD1 covers 10 bases. Germline assignment: CDR1 LNHNV and CDR2 YYDKDF (reference sequence). V was clipped by 0 bases and J by 4 bases; unmatched bases: 9. The CDR3 contains 17 residues.